This TCR delta chain was captured in a study of Vδ1+ human thymocytes. Overall study results and limits: Thymic TRG and TRD repertoires appeared highly polyclonal, with Gaussian CDR3 length distributions. Many TRG clonotypes were shared between donors; TRD repertoires were essentially private.

RNA was extracted from the cells and then reverse transcribed. The CDR3 regions were amplified by multiplex PCR from V-gene primers to a constant-region primer. TCRdb repeated clone calling on the multiplex PCR reads with CATT. Here the sample spans some 55,000 delta-chain clones, roughly 15% being singletons. Germline CDR1 and CDR2: TSWWSYY and QGS. J gave up 0 bases and V 0 bases, and 21 bases lay outside the gene matches. CDR3 length: 22 residues. This clone appeared a few times. Its antigen is currently unknown. Sequencing used Vdelta1+ gamma-delta thymocytes from the thymus. Subset described: FACS-sorted CD3+ TCRalphabeta- TCRVdelta1+ TCRVdelta2- thymocytes. The chain couples TRDV1 to TRDJ1, with TRDD3 identical over 8 bases. The sequence derives from a boy under two years old who had congenital heart surgery. The CDR3 region has the DNA TGTGCTCTTGGGGAACTTCTTGCCCGCTGGGGGACCACCTGGACGTACACCGATAAACTCATCTTT. Its translation: CALGELLARWGTTWTYTDKLIF.